This paragraph covers one T cell receptor beta chain sequence. Its antigen is undetermined. The sample belongs to a study of siplizumab effects on memory and regulatory T cells. Produced via immunoSEQ multiplex PCR; TCRdb's table is partial and in-frame only. This sample has tens of thousands of clones, with roughly nine tenths found just once. Unstimulated naive, memory, effector memory and TEMRA subsets from a few donor pairs underwent sequencing. The trim removed 5 bases at V and 1 base at J, leaving 8 bases unmatched. Germline lookup yields CDR1 SEHNR and CDR2 FQNEAQ (reference sequence). The CDR3 totals 17 residues. Whole-study findings and limits: Whether the proliferating Tregs (from siplizumab cultures) were suppressive was not confirmed. Naive or memory phenotype was unassignable for roughly 75-96% of proliferating CD4+ or CD8+ clones.

The rearrangement joins TRBV7-9 to TRBJ2-1; TRBD1 matches at 10 bases. Sequenced sample: naive CD8+ T cells sorted from blood. The receptor's source is a human donor in good health. CDR3 nucleotides: TGTGCCAGCAGCACTCGACAGGGGGCGAGGTCCTACAATGAGCAGTTCTTC. It codes for CASSTRQGARSYNEQFF.